Here is one TCR beta chain with its context. The CDR3 loop spans 15 amino acids. Germline V gives CDR1 SNHLY, CDR2 FYNNEI. V was clipped by 3 bases and J by 0 bases, with 8 bases between them. Single viable CD3+CD4+CD8-CD45RO+ cells were sorted as the memory CD4+ T cells. This sample stems from a study of memory CD4+ T cells and cytomegalovirus serostatus. This table comes from immunoSEQ multiplex PCR, and its TCRdb copy is limited to in-frame clones, with some not included. The table has over 45,000 clones, approximately 82% seen once; the top ten hold about 0.48%. The origin of this receptor is an adult in good health and CMV-seronegative. Some clones in this sample may be carry-over from other donors' samples. V and J are TRBV2 and TRBJ2-2; weak D call: TRBD1 (6 bases). The sample consisted of memory CD4+ T cells from blood. CDR3 sequence reads: CASSERQANTGELFF. The CDR3, as DNA: TGTGCCAGCAGTGAGAGACAGGCGAACACCGGGGAGCTGTTTTTT. Based on the CDR3 plus reference TRBV2 and TRBJ2-2, the full variable domain is EPEVTQTPSHQVTQMGQEVILRCVPISNHLYFYWYRQILGQKVEFLVSFYNNEISEKSEIFDDQFSVERPDGSNFTLKIRSTKLEDSAMYFCASSERQANTGELFFGEGSRLTVL.